Shown below are 30 T cell receptor beta chains from a single sample sequenced in a study of T cell responses to AZD1222 COVID-19 vaccine. The method was immunoSEQ multiplex PCR; TCRdb's version includes in-frame clones alone and lacks a portion of them. Here the sample spans under 150,000 clones, about 92% being singletons. Sample: peripheral blood, taken on day 0 of AZD1222 vaccination. All receptors come from an adult in good health.

J is TRBJ2-2 and V is TRBV18; TRBD2 agrees at 8 bases. Germline V gene data show CDR1 as KGHSH and CDR2 as LQKENI. After removal of 2 bases from V and 4 bases from J, the junction contained 6 bases not matched to a gene. The CDR3 covers 16 residues. CDR3: CASSPEALAGTGELFF. CDR3 DNA: TGTGCCAGCTCACCAGAGGCTCTAGCGGGCACCGGGGAGCTGTTTTTT. The full variable domain, in which reference TRBV18 and TRBJ2-2 provide the parts outside the CDR3, is NAGVMQNPRHLVRRRGQEARLRCSPMKGHSHVYWYRQLPEEGLKFMVYLQKENIIDESGMPKERFSAEFPKEGPSILRIQQVVRGDSAAYFCASSPEALAGTGELFFGEGSRLTVL.

CDR3 region: CASSPEVKDEAFF. In DNA form, the CDR3 reads TGCGCCAGCAGCCCTGAGGTTAAGGATGAAGCTTTCTTT. The V call is TRBV5-1, the J call TRBJ1-1; D ambiguous. This CDR3 is built from 13 residues. From germline, CDR1 is SGHRS and CDR2 YFSETQ. V lost 4 bases and J 7 bases, leaving 14 bases between the germline ends. The variable domain in full, with the rest retrieved from reference TRBV5-1 and TRBJ1-1, is KAGVTQTPRYLIKTRGQQVTLSCSPISGHRSVSWYQQTPGQGLQFLFEYFSETQRNKGNFPGRFSGRQFSNSRSEMNVSTLELGDSALYLCASSPEVKDEAFFGQGTRLTVV.

V and J are TRBV5-1 and TRBJ1-6; 7 bases fit TRBD1. From germline, CDR1 is SGHRS and CDR2 YFSETQ. CDR3 length equals 16 residues. The trim removed 0 bases at V and 10 bases at J, leaving 10 bases unmatched. CDR3 region: CASSLGPGTDFSPLHF. In DNA, the CDR3 is TGCGCCAGCAGCTTGGGCCCAGGGACAGATTTCTCACCCCTCCACTTT.

The chain links TRBV3-1 (or the pseudogene TRBV3-2) to TRBJ1-2; TRBD1 matches at 7 bases. V was clipped by 6 bases and J by 2 bases; unmatched bases: 6. The CDR3 length is 14 residues. Germline assignment: CDR1 LGHDT and CDR2 YNNKEL (reference sequence). The CDR3, as DNA: TGTGCCAGCAGTCCCGGGACAGAAAACTATGGCTACACCTTC. Protein: CASSPGTENYGYTF.

The CDR3 region is CASSYSPDRGFGKLFF. The CDR3 DNA reads as TGTGCCAGCAGTTACTCTCCGGACAGGGGGTTTGGAAAACTGTTTTTT. The V call is TRBV6-5, the J call TRBJ1-4; 10 bases line up with TRBD1. The CDR3 loop spans 16 amino acids. J lost 10 bases, V lost 0 bases, and 8 bases had no gene match. Germline V gives CDR1 MNHEY, CDR2 SVGAGI.

The V and J genes are TRBV4-1 and TRBJ2-1; TRBD2 matches at 11 bases. Germline CDR1 reads MGHRA; CDR2 reads YSYEKL. V lost 1 base, J lost 9 bases, and 11 bases stayed unmatched. CDR3 size: 17 residues. CDR3 in DNA: TGCGCCAGCAGCCAAGGGGTAGCGGGAGGGCCTAAGGGTGAGCAGTTCTTC. Translation gives CASSQGVAGGPKGEQFF.

V usage is TRBV3-1 (or the pseudogene TRBV3-2) and J usage is TRBJ1-3; possibly TRBD1 for D (5 bases). Trimming shortened V by 3 bases and J by 3 bases, and 12 bases separated the two germline ends. The CDR3 length is 15 residues. The V gene's germline CDR1 is LGHDT and CDR2 YNNKEL (reference sequence). CDR3 sequence reads: CASSHEGRSGNTIYF. CDR3 DNA sequence: TGTGCCAGCAGCCATGAGGGGAGAAGTGGAAACACCATATATTTT.

V and J are TRBV18 and TRBJ2-2, with a tentative D call TRBD1 (5 bases). This CDR3 contains 17 residues. V was clipped by 3 bases and J by 1 base, with 15 bases between them. Per germline, CDR1 KGHSH and CDR2 LQKENI. This CDR3 is CASSPQQTDLNTGELFF. The CDR3 DNA sequence: TGTGCCAGCTCACCTCAGCAGACAGATCTGAACACCGGGGAGCTGTTTTTT.

The genes are TRBV7-8 and TRBJ2-1, with D uncertain. Germline V gives CDR1 SGHVS, CDR2 FQNEAQ. V was pared by 5 bases and J by 9 bases, with 14 bases between. CDR3 length: 13 residues. CDR3 DNA sequence: TGTGCCAGCAGCCCGAGGTCGGGCTTTGAGCAGTTCTTC. Amino acids: CASSPRSGFEQFF.

The CDR3 nucleotides are TGTGCCAGCAGTGAAGCGGGGAGGGGGCCCCAGCATTTT. Encoded protein: CASSEAGRGPQHF. The V call is TRBV6-1, the J call TRBJ1-5; D possibly corresponds to TRBD1 (5 bases). Germline-derived CDR1 and CDR2 are MNHNS and SASEGT. This CDR3 is built from 13 residues. V lost 0 bases, J lost 9 bases, and 9 bases lay in between.

V and J are TRBV29-1 and TRBJ2-7; possibly TRBD2 for D (5 bases). The germline V gene encodes CDR1 SQVTM and CDR2 ANQGSEA. The CDR3 sequence is 11 residues long. The V end was cut by 7 bases, the J end by 0 bases, with 7 bases between. For the CDR3, the DNA is TGCAGCGCCGGGGTCTCCTACGAGCAGTACTTC. The encoded protein is CSAGVSYEQYF.

This chain uses TRBV2 with TRBJ1-5; no reliable D call. The length of the CDR3 is 13 residues. Between the trimmed V and J ends, which lost 7 bases and 1 base, there was a span of 8 bases. Looked up from germline, CDR1 is SNHLY and CDR2 is FYNNEI. CDR3 in amino acids: CASNIGSNQPQHF. CDR3 nucleotides: TGTGCCAGCAACATCGGCAGCAATCAGCCCCAGCATTTT.

The genes are TRBV5-1 and TRBJ2-7, with D perhaps TRBD1 or TRBD2 (5 bases each). The CDR3 contains 14 residues. The germline gives CDR1 SGHRS, CDR2 YFSETQ. V was clipped by 0 bases and J by 6 bases, with 13 bases between them. CDR3 amino acids: CASSLARWDGEQYF. CDR3 nucleotides: TGCGCCAGCAGCTTGGCGCGATGGGACGGCGAGCAGTACTTC.

The chain employs TRBV11-2 and TRBJ2-7, with TRBD2 matching 9 bases. The germline gives CDR1 SGHAT, CDR2 FQNNGV. The V gene end was trimmed by 4 bases and the J gene end by 3 bases; junction bases not matched to a gene: 1. The CDR3 totals 13 residues. In DNA, the CDR3 is TGTGCCAGCAGCTCGACTAGCGGCTACGAGCAGTACTTC. Encoded protein: CASSSTSGYEQYF. Full variable domain (remainder filled in from reference TRBV11-2 and TRBJ2-7): EAGVAQSPRYKIIEKRQSVAFWCNPISGHATLYWYQQILGQGPKLLIQFQNNGVVDDSQLPKDRFSAERLKGVDSTLKIQPAKLEDSAVYLCASSSTSGYEQYFGPGTRLTVT.

The DNA of the CDR3 is TGTGCCAGCAGTCGGGACAGGCTTTACGAGCAGTACTTC. Protein product: CASSRDRLYEQYF. This sequence joins TRBV27 and TRBJ2-7; TRBD1 matches at 8 bases. Trimming removed 5 bases from V and 4 bases from J; junction bases left unmatched: 4. In germline, CDR1 is MNHEY, CDR2 SMNVEV (reference sequence). The CDR3 totals 13 residues.

The chain combines TRBV25-1 with TRBJ2-3; D possibly corresponds to TRBD2 (5 bases). In germline, CDR1 is MGHDK, CDR2 SYGVNS. V lost 3 bases to trimming and J lost 2 bases, with 12 bases between them. CDR3 size: 15 residues. CDR3 nucleotides: TGTGCCAGCAGTGAGTTGCGGGCATTCACAGATACGCAGTATTTT. It yields the protein CASSELRAFTDTQYF.

This clone came up once. The chain recombines TRBV29-1 with TRBJ2-3; D unresolved. CDR3 size: 10 residues. V was pared by 7 bases and J by 6 bases, with 8 bases between. In germline, CDR1 is SQVTM, CDR2 ANQGSEA. Here the CDR3 reads CSAAVDTQYF. The CDR3, as DNA: TGCAGCGCGGCGGTGGATACGCAGTATTTT.

The chain recombines TRBV2 with TRBJ2-1, with 7 bases fitting TRBD1. CDR3 size: 14 residues. Germline trimming cut 11 bases from V and 8 bases from J; bases unmatched to any gene: 15. CDR1 and CDR2 (germline): SNHLY, FYNNEI. The DNA for the CDR3 is TGTGCCTCTTCGTCTCAGAGGGGGCTCTATGAGCAGTTCTTC. This gives the protein CASSSQRGLYEQFF.

V gene TRBV5-1 combines with J gene TRBJ2-7, with TRBD1 as a possible D gene (6 bases). V shed 4 bases and J shed 2 bases, with 13 bases lying between them. This CDR3 is 14 amino acids long. In germline, CDR1 is SGHRS, CDR2 YFSETQ. Here the CDR3 DNA reads TGCGCCAGCAGCCGGGACAAGCCAACCTACGAGCAGTACTTC. The encoded protein is CASSRDKPTYEQYF.

This sequence joins TRBV10-3 and TRBJ2-5; a possible D gene is TRBD2 (6 bases). The length of the CDR3 is 12 residues. Trimming took 10 bases from V and 0 from J, leaving 9 bases between them. Looked up from germline, CDR1 is ENHRY and CDR2 is SYGVKD. The CDR3 DNA follows: TGTGCCACACGGGGGTACCAAGAGACCCAGTACTTC. Protein: CATRGYQETQYF.

This chain joins TRBV19 and TRBJ1-2; tentative D call: TRBD1 (6 bases). Germline-derived CDR1 and CDR2 are LNHDA and SQIVND (reference sequence). Trimming took off 7 bases at V and 3 bases at J, with 9 bases between the two ends. The CDR3 contains 12 residues. The CDR3 is CASNPGDYGYTF. The CDR3 DNA sequence: TGTGCCAGTAATCCAGGGGACTATGGCTACACCTTC.

This chain uses TRBV6-2 or TRBV6-3 with TRBJ1-6, with unresolved D. Germline V gives CDR1 MNHEY, CDR2 SVGEGT. This CDR3 has 15 amino acids. The ends were cut back, 2 bases at V and 5 bases at J, with 10 bases in the middle. CDR3 loop: CASSYAGAHNSPLHF. The CDR3 nucleotides read TGTGCCAGCAGTTACGCCGGAGCCCATAATTCACCCCTCCACTTT.

The chain employs TRBV5-1 and TRBJ2-2, with D tentatively TRBD1 (6 bases). This CDR3 comprises 17 residues. V gave up 0 bases and J gave up 0 bases, with 12 bases separating them. Germline CDR1 and CDR2: SGHRS and YFSETQ. CDR3 sequence: CASSLGGQLANTGELFF. CDR3 nucleotides: TGCGCCAGCAGCTTGGGGGGACAACTGGCGAACACCGGGGAGCTGTTTTTT.

Details on this clone: Other DNA sequences in this specimen translate into the identical CDR3. The rearrangement uses TRBV2 and TRBJ1-2; D unresolved. The length of the CDR3 is 12 residues. Germline assignment: CDR1 SNHLY and CDR2 FYNNEI. Trimming took off 4 bases at V and 4 bases at J, with 7 bases between the two ends. As DNA, the CDR3 is TGTGCCAGCAGTGTAGTCAGCTATGGCTACACCTTC. Its translation: CASSVVSYGYTF.

This clone was detected only once. The V gene is TRBV27, the J gene TRBJ2-5; 11 bases fit TRBD2. The V segment lost 4 bases and the J segment 1 base; nucleotides outside the gene matches: 8. The CDR3 extends over 17 amino acids. Germline CDR1 and CDR2: MNHEY and SMNVEV (reference sequence). DNA for the CDR3: TGTGCCAGCAGTTCCCGACTAGCGGGAAGGTCCCAAGAGACCCAGTACTTC. Encoded protein: CASSSRLAGRSQETQYF.

This clone was observed once. V is TRBV7-8 and J is TRBJ2-7; a weak D match, TRBD2 (6 bases). The V and J ends lost 4 bases and 1 base respectively, with 17 bases between them. Germline V gene sequence: CDR1 SGHVS, CDR2 FQNEAQ. This CDR3 contains 16 residues. The CDR3 spells CASSSVRGRNSYEQYF. The CDR3 bases are TGTGCCAGCAGCTCTGTTCGGGGGAGGAATTCCTACGAGCAGTACTTC. The whole variable domain, remainder taken from reference TRBV7-8 and TRBJ2-7, is GAGVSQSPRYKVAKRGQDVALRCDPISGHVSLFWYQQALGQGPEFLTYFQNEAQLDKSGLPSDRFFAERPEGSVSTLKIQRTQQEDSAVYLCASSSVRGRNSYEQYFGPGTRLTVT.

J is TRBJ1-1 and V is TRBV12-3 or TRBV12-4; D remains ambiguous. The CDR3 extends over 13 amino acids. V dropped 6 bases and J dropped 5 bases, with 13 bases sitting between them. Here the CDR3 reads CASSRMEGTEAFF. In nucleotides, the CDR3 is TGTGCCAGCAGCCGGATGGAGGGAACTGAAGCTTTCTTT.

This clone was observed once. The chain joins TRBV5-6 to TRBJ1-5; D ambiguous. CDR1 is SGHDT, CDR2 YYEEEE, per germline. The CDR3 is made up of 15 amino acids. V lost 0 bases to trimming and J lost 6 bases, with 13 bases between them. CDR3 residues: CASSLGRKGGQPQHF. The CDR3 region has the DNA TGTGCCAGCAGCTTGGGTCGAAAGGGAGGTCAGCCCCAGCATTTT.

The J gene is TRBJ1-6, the V gene TRBV6-6; TRBD1 matches at 10 bases. In germline, CDR1 is MNHNY, CDR2 SVGAGI (reference sequence). Trimming at V came to 7 bases and at J to 7 bases, leaving 4 bases not matched to a gene. The CDR3 totals 14 residues. CDR3 sequence: CASNPGQGNSPLHF. In DNA, the CDR3 is TGTGCCAGCAATCCGGGACAGGGGAATTCACCCCTCCACTTT.

The rearrangement joins TRBV3-1 (or the pseudogene TRBV3-2) to TRBJ2-1; 7 bases are a match to TRBD2. The CDR3 has 16 residues. CDR1 and CDR2 (germline): LGHDT, YNNKEL (reference sequence). V lost 3 bases to trimming and J lost 0 bases; unmatched junction nucleotides: 5. The DNA for the CDR3 is TGTGCCAGCAGCCAGTGGGGCGGGAGCTCCTACAATGAGCAGTTCTTC. Residues: CASSQWGGSSYNEQFF.